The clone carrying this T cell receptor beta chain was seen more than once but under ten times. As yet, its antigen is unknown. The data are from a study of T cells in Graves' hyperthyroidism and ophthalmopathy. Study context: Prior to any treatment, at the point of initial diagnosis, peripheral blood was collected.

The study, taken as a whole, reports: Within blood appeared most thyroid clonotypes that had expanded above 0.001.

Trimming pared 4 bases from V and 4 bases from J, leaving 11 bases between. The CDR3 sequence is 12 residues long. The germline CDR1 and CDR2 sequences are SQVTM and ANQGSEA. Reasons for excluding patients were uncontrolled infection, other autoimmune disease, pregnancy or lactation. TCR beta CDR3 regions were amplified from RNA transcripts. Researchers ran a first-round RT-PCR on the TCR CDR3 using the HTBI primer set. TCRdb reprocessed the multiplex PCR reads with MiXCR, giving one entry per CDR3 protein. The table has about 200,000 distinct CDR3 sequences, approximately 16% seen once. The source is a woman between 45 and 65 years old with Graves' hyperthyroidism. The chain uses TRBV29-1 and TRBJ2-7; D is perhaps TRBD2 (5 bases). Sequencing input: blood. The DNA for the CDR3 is TGCAGCGTTGCTCCTAGCAGGTACGAGCAGTACTTC. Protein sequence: CSVAPSRYEQYF.